The next 8 T cell receptor beta chains were all read from a single sample in a study of T cells in narcolepsy. Some clones are missing from TCRdb's copy, which holds only in-frame ones; the method was immunoSEQ multiplex PCR. In the table there are about 40,000 clones, approximately 89% of which are singletons. The specimen sequenced was CD45RA- memory CD4+ T cells from PBMCs. The receptors stem from a human donor with narcolepsy.

CDR3 coding DNA: TGTGCCAGCAGTACAAACAGCGGCAATCAGCCCCAGCATTTT. This encodes CASSTNSGNQPQHF. The V gene is TRBV6-6, the J gene TRBJ1-5; no firm D call. This CDR3 region has 14 residues. CDR1 and CDR2 from the germline V gene are MNHNY and SVGAGI (reference sequence). Trimming removed 5 bases at V and 2 bases at J, with 10 bases between.

The genes are TRBV11-1 and TRBJ1-3; weak D call: TRBD1 (5 bases). The CDR3 contains 14 residues. Germline loops: CDR1 SGHAT, CDR2 FQDESV (reference sequence). V was pared by 5 bases and J by 3 bases, with 11 bases between. The CDR3 spells CASSGGTSGNTIYF. The CDR3 DNA follows: TGTGCCAGCAGCGGCGGGACTAGTGGAAACACCATATATTTT. Combining the CDR3 with reference TRBV11-1 and TRBJ1-3 gives the whole variable domain EAEVAQSPRYKITEKSQAVAFWCDPISGHATLYWYRQILGQGPELLVQFQDESVVDDSQLPKDRFSAERLKGVDSTLKIQPAELGDSAMYLCASSGGTSGNTIYFGEGSWLTVV.

A few counts support this clone. The chain is built from TRBV28 and TRBJ2-7; D uncertain. Germline values: CDR1 MDHEN, CDR2 SYDVKM. With 5 bases removed from V and 1 base from J, the gap between germline ends came to 15 bases. The CDR3 is 15 amino acids. CDR3 in amino acids: CASSGSIHRSYEQYF. CDR3 DNA sequence: TGTGCCAGCAGTGGATCGATTCATCGATCCTACGAGCAGTACTTC.

V gene TRBV1 combines with J gene TRBJ2-5; the table's D call of TRBD2 was not tested on the DNA. TRBV1 is marked as a pseudogene. CDR3 size: 19 residues. CDR3 sequence reads: CTSSQGPPRGNLDQETQYF. As DNA, the CDR3 is TGCACCAGCAGCCAAGGGCCCCCCCGGGGGAATCTGGACCAAGAGACCCAGTACTTC.

This clone has a handful of counts. The CDR3 DNA is TGCGCCAGCACTGACAGGGCGGCCGCAGATACGCAGTATTTT. This codes for CASTDRAAADTQYF. This chain joins TRBV10-2 and TRBJ2-3; 7 positions agree with TRBD1. The V and J ends lost 7 bases and 4 bases, in that order; junction bases with no gene match: 8. CDR1 is WSHSY, CDR2 SAAADI, per germline. There are 14 residues in the CDR3.

J is TRBJ2-7 and V is TRBV10-2; 10 nucleotides line up with TRBD2. J gave up 2 bases and V 7 bases, and 2 bases lay outside the gene matches. The length of the CDR3 is 13 residues. Germline CDR1 and CDR2: WSHSY and SAAADI. CDR3 in DNA: TGCGCCAGCACCCTAGCGGGAGCCTACGAGCAGTACTTC. It yields the protein CASTLAGAYEQYF.

A single count supports this clone. One junction end disagrees with the germline gene, perhaps due to a read error. This chain uses TRBV20-1 with TRBJ1-2, with D possibly being TRBD1 (5 bases). The CDR3 extends over 11 amino acids. Germline assignment: CDR1 DFQATT and CDR2 SNEGSKA (reference sequence). CDR3 sequence: CSAGDSYGYTF. Here the CDR3 DNA reads TGCAGTGCTGGAGACAGTTATGGCTACACCTTC.

V gene TRBV28 combines with J gene TRBJ1-3, with D hard to call. Trimming cost V 1 base and J 0 bases, with 1 base left between them. The CDR3 totals 13 residues. Germline V gives CDR1 MDHEN, CDR2 SYDVKM. CDR3 sequence: CASSLSSGNTIYF. The CDR3 nucleotides are TGTGCCAGCAGTTTATCCTCTGGAAACACCATATATTTT.